Sequencing of this TCR beta chain was carried out in a study of cytomegalovirus exposure and HLA in healthy donors. Study details: Samples from HLA-typed donors yielded approximately 88 million unique TCRs in an early data release.

The PCR used 60 Vbeta and 13 Jbeta primers. The repertoire was sequenced with immunoSEQ multiplex PCR; TCRdb's copy has only in-frame clones and lacks some. The table records 95,000 to 150,000 clones, about four fifths of them present only once. J gave up 0 bases and V 3 bases, and 3 bases lay outside the gene matches. This CDR3 has 15 residues. From germline, CDR1 is SGHTA and CDR2 FQGNSA. The sequencing sample was made of PBMCs. The chain links TRBV7-2 to TRBJ1-2, with 8 bases fitting TRBD1. The sequence was obtained from a woman in her thirties or forties in good health and CMV-seropositive. The CDR3 DNA sequence: TGTGCCAGCAGCTTTCCGGACAGGGCTAACTATGGCTACACCTTC. Its protein product is CASSFPDRANYGYTF.